Each of the 16 T cell receptor beta chains below was sequenced from the same sample in a study of T cell responses to AZD1222 COVID-19 vaccine. Produced via immunoSEQ multiplex PCR; TCRdb's table is partial and in-frame only. Of 120,000 or so clones listed, around 87% are singletons. Sequenced here: peripheral blood, sampled on day 0 of AZD1222 vaccination. These TCRs come from an adult in good health.

The chain has TRBV10-2 and TRBJ2-7, with D unclear. Germline-derived CDR1 and CDR2 are WSHSY and SAAADI. The CDR3 is 11 residues long. V lost 5 bases, J lost 2 bases, and 4 bases lay in between. CDR3 nucleotide sequence: TGCGCCAGCAGTTCAGCCTACGAGCAGTACTTC. Translating it yields CASSSAYEQYF.

This sequence joins TRBV27 and TRBJ2-1, with a tentative D call TRBD2 (6 bases). Germline loops: CDR1 MNHEY, CDR2 SMNVEV (reference sequence). The germline V and J ends were trimmed by 1 base and 1 base, with 11 bases remaining between them. The CDR3 is 16 amino acids. The CDR3 DNA is TGTGCCAGCAGTTTATACGGCGGGACGTCCTACAATGAGCAGTTCTTC. Translated: CASSLYGGTSYNEQFF.

The chain has TRBV29-1 and TRBJ2-1; possibly TRBD1 or TRBD2 for D (5 bases each). V was clipped by 6 bases and J by 1 base, with 13 bases between them. Germline assignment: CDR1 SQVTM and CDR2 ANQGSEA. This CDR3 region has 14 residues. The CDR3 region is CSVWLGVSYNEQFF. Written as DNA, the CDR3 is TGCAGCGTCTGGTTGGGGGTGTCCTACAATGAGCAGTTCTTC.

The chain employs TRBV3-1 (or the pseudogene TRBV3-2) and TRBJ2-7; D not resolved. Germline values: CDR1 LGHDT, CDR2 YNNKEL (reference sequence). This CDR3 has 14 amino acids. Between the trimmed V and J ends, which lost 1 base and 0 bases, there was a span of 7 bases. DNA of the CDR3: TGTGCCAGCAGCCAAGGACGAAGCTCCTACGAGCAGTACTTC. It specifies CASSQGRSSYEQYF.

This chain joins TRBV30 and TRBJ1-1; 8 nucleotides match TRBD1. The CDR3 runs 12 residues. V trimming: 5 bases; J trimming: 6 bases; junction bases outside the gene matches: 5. Germline V gene lookup returns CDR1 GTSNPN and CDR2 SVGIG (reference sequence). The CDR3 coding sequence is TGTGCCTGGGGACAGGGTACATCTGAAGCTTTCTTT. Amino acid sequence: CAWGQGTSEAFF. Using reference TRBV30 and TRBJ1-1 for the parts outside the CDR3, the full variable domain is SQTIHQWPATLVQPVGSPLSLECTVEGTSNPNLYWYRQAAGRGLQLLFYSVGIGQISSEVPQNLSASRPQDRQFILSSKKLLLSDSGFYLCAWGQGTSEAFFGQGTRLTVV.

The J gene is TRBJ1-1, the V gene TRBV18; unclear D gene. The CDR3 is made up of 13 amino acids. Germline V gives CDR1 KGHSH, CDR2 LQKENI. V was pared by 3 bases and J by 7 bases, with 12 bases between. The CDR3 DNA reads TGTGCCAGCTCACCCGACACATTACTTGAAGCTTTCTTT. Translation gives CASSPDTLLEAFF.

This chain links TRBV19 with TRBJ1-3; D is perhaps TRBD1 (5 bases). Germline loops: CDR1 LNHDA, CDR2 SQIVND (reference sequence). Trimming removed 5 bases from V and 11 bases from J, with 25 bases in between. The CDR3 runs 16 residues. The CDR3 region has the DNA TGTGCCAGTAGTTTGGGGCCCGGCGCTGGTAAAAAACCCATATATTTT. This translates into CASSLGPGAGKKPIYF.

The genes are TRBV19 and TRBJ2-3, with D possibly being TRBD1 (5 bases). The CDR3 is 14 residues long. V lost 5 bases, J lost 0 bases, and 9 bases lay in between. CDR1 and CDR2 from the germline V gene are LNHDA and SQIVND (reference sequence). CDR3 loop: CASSSRTSTDTQYF. The DNA for the CDR3 is TGTGCCAGTAGTTCCCGGACAAGCACAGATACGCAGTATTTT.

In nucleotides, the CDR3 is TGTGCCAGCTCCCCTCGCCCAGGGGCGGGTTTACACGAGCAGTACTTC. Translation gives CASSPRPGAGLHEQYF. The chain employs TRBV18 and TRBJ2-7; D perhaps matches TRBD1 (6 bases). CDR1 KGHSH and CDR2 LQKENI come from the germline V gene. The CDR3 is 16 amino acids. The V and J ends lost 6 bases and 5 bases respectively, with 23 bases between them.

This clone was seen a few times. This chain connects TRBV7-9 to TRBJ2-2, with D possibly being TRBD1 (5 bases). Trimming left V 2 bases short and J 3 bases short, with 13 bases between. Germline V gene lookup returns CDR1 SEHNR and CDR2 FQNEAQ (reference sequence). The CDR3 is 16 amino acids. DNA for the CDR3: TGTGCCAGCAGCTTATATAAGGGGTGGCACACCGGGGAGCTGTTTTTT. Translating gives CASSLYKGWHTGELFF.

The chain is built from TRBV7-2 and TRBJ2-3; no clear D. V was trimmed by 3 bases and J by 3 bases, leaving 13 bases between them. Germline V gives CDR1 SGHTA, CDR2 FQGNSA. The CDR3 has 15 amino acids. The CDR3, as DNA: TGTGCCAGCAGCTTGAAGGACGGACGGACAGATACGCAGTATTTT. Translation gives CASSLKDGRTDTQYF.

The chain combines TRBV19 with TRBJ2-4; no definite D call. V shed 3 bases and J shed 7 bases, with 16 bases lying between them. This CDR3 has 15 amino acids. The germline gives CDR1 LNHDA, CDR2 SQIVND (reference sequence). The CDR3 region has the DNA TGTGCCAGTAGTATTAACCGGGTACAGCTTAACATTCAGTACTTC. Its translation is CASSINRVQLNIQYF.

The chain has TRBV20-1 and TRBJ2-7, with D perhaps TRBD1 or TRBD2 (6 bases each). Germline CDR1 is DFQATT and CDR2 is SNEGSKA (reference sequence). Trimming removed 3 bases at V and 7 bases at J, with 13 bases between. The CDR3 extends over 12 amino acids. CDR3 protein: CSASTGAREQYF. DNA for the CDR3: TGCAGTGCTAGTACGGGGGCTCGGGAGCAGTACTTC.

This clone was detected once. The V call is TRBV6-5, the J call TRBJ1-5; D may be TRBD1 (5 bases). The CDR3 totals 13 residues. Germline V lookup: CDR1 MNHEY, CDR2 SVGAGI. V was cut by 4 bases and J by 7 bases, with 11 bases left in between. The CDR3, as DNA: TGTGCCAGCAGTTTACAGGCGGTACAGCCCCAGCATTTT. Protein sequence: CASSLQAVQPQHF.

V usage is TRBV4-1 and J usage is TRBJ1-3, with a tentative D call TRBD1 (5 bases). The V and J ends lost 3 bases and 4 bases respectively, with 19 bases between them. Germline CDR1 and CDR2: MGHRA and YSYEKL. The CDR3 extends over 17 amino acids. The CDR3 nucleotides read TGCGCCAGCAGCCAGGGGTCGGACACCGCGGCGGGAAACACCATATATTTT. Translated: CASSQGSDTAAGNTIYF.

CDR3 in amino acids: CASSLGTASAEQYF. In nucleotides, the CDR3 is TGTGCCAGCAGCTTGGGGACGGCCTCCGCAGAGCAGTACTTC. The chain has TRBV7-3 and TRBJ2-7; D may correspond to TRBD1 or TRBD2 (5 bases each). This CDR3 comprises 14 residues. The V gene lost 3 bases and the J gene lost 7 bases, with 16 bases spanning the gap. Per germline, CDR1 SGHTA and CDR2 FQGTGA.